Shown below are 27 T cell receptor beta chains from a single sample sequenced in a study of CD4+ T cells in melanoma (dated by TCRdb to about 2022). The library was obtained by the immunoSEQ multiplex PCR assay. TCRdb re-hosts the immuneACCESS table, in-frame sequences only. Its copies lack some clones; in the studies checked, an unresolved V gene accounts for under half of them, and the cause for the rest is not known. This sample lists 90,000 to 130,000 clones; 92% were detected once. The top ten clones comprise about 3.5% of the sample. Sequenced: peripheral blood. The receptors were gathered from a human donor with melanoma.

A note on this clone: Other DNA sequences in this sample translate to the same CDR3. The CDR3 sequence: CASSLSAYTEAFF. In nucleotides, the CDR3 is TGTGCCAGCAGCCTGAGCGCATACACTGAAGCTTTCTTT. V gene TRBV11-2 combines with J gene TRBJ1-1; unclear D gene. The germline V gene has CDR1 SGHAT and CDR2 FQNNGV. V was shortened by 5 bases and J by 3 bases, with 10 bases between the two germline ends. This CDR3 has 13 amino acids.

The chain recombines TRBV28 with TRBJ1-1; D call uncertain. The germline gives CDR1 MDHEN, CDR2 SYDVKM. CDR3 length: 13 amino acids. The germline V and J ends were trimmed by 4 bases and 7 bases, with 13 bases remaining between them. CDR3 nucleotides: TGTGCCAGCAGTTCCTATCGTCGGGGTGAAGCTTTCTTT. Encoded protein: CASSSYRRGEAFF.

J is TRBJ1-5 and V is TRBV28; D is undetermined. The CDR3 runs to 14 residues. Germline CDR1 is MDHEN and CDR2 is SYDVKM. The V end lost 5 bases, the J end lost 1 base, and 9 bases lay between the germline ends. Written as DNA, the CDR3 is TGTGCCAGCAGTCGCATAACCAGCAATCAGCCCCAGCATTTT. Its translation is CASSRITSNQPQHF.

Comment on this clone: The identical CDR3 is also encoded by other nucleotide sequences in the sample. V gene TRBV28 combines with J gene TRBJ1-2, with D unclear. Germline V CDR1 and CDR2: MDHEN, SYDVKM. Trimming removed 3 bases from V and 0 bases from J, with 5 bases in between. There are 13 residues in the CDR3. The CDR3 DNA is TGTGCCAGCAGTTTGGGGTCTAACTATGGCTACACCTTC. Translating it yields CASSLGSNYGYTF.

The genes are TRBV6-1 and TRBJ2-1, with 7 nucleotides matching TRBD1. Looked up from germline, CDR1 is MNHNS and CDR2 is SASEGT. The CDR3 sequence is 15 residues long. With V trimmed by 6 bases and J by 1 base, 6 bases remained unmatched. CDR3 loop: CASRRQGISYNEQFF. In DNA, the CDR3 is TGTGCCAGCAGGAGACAGGGAATATCCTACAATGAGCAGTTCTTC.

A single count supports this clone. The V gene is TRBV20-1, the J gene TRBJ2-1; D call uncertain. Germline CDR1 and CDR2: DFQATT and SNEGSKA (reference sequence). This CDR3 is 11 amino acids long. The V end was cut by 8 bases, the J end by 4 bases, with 9 bases between. CDR3 DNA: TGCAGTACCCCGGAGTACAATGAGCAGTTCTTC. Protein product: CSTPEYNEQFF.

The chain combines TRBV9 with TRBJ2-3; 10 nucleotides align to TRBD2. Trimming at V came to 2 bases and at J to 6 bases, leaving 9 bases not matched to a gene. There are 16 residues in the CDR3. Germline lookup yields CDR1 SGDLS and CDR2 YYNGEE. The CDR3 loop reads CASSVSDSGGPDTQYF. DNA of the CDR3: TGTGCCAGCAGCGTGTCGGATAGCGGGGGGCCCGATACGCAGTATTTT.

This clone was seen a single time. V usage is TRBV28 and J usage is TRBJ1-4; D not certain. The CDR3 is 13 amino acids. The germline V gene has CDR1 MDHEN and CDR2 SYDVKM. This chain's CDR3 is CATGIATNEKLFF. The CDR3 nucleotides are TGTGCTACCGGGATTGCAACTAATGAAAAACTGTTTTTT.

Only one count was recorded for this clone. Germline is not matched at one junction end, which may reflect a read error. The rearrangement joins TRBV6-5 to TRBJ2-7; possibly TRBD2 for D (6 bases). Germline CDR1 is MNHEY and CDR2 is SVGAGI. The CDR3 runs to 14 residues. The CDR3 nucleotides are TGTGCCAGCAATTACTCGAATGCGGGGATCGAGCAGTACTTC. It translates to CASNYSNAGIEQYF.

The genes are TRBV7-2 and TRBJ2-1; D is unresolved. Germline CDR1 SGHTA, CDR2 FQGNSA. Between the trimmed V and J ends, which lost 1 base and 4 bases, there was a span of 11 bases. The CDR3 sequence is 15 residues long. The CDR3 sequence is CASSLGSALYNEQFF. CDR3 DNA sequence: TGTGCCAGCAGCTTAGGGTCAGCACTTTACAATGAGCAGTTCTTC.

This chain joins TRBV30 and TRBJ1-1, with 12 bases matching TRBD1. Losses at the gene ends were 5 bases for V and 4 bases for J; bases not matched to a gene: 8. The CDR3 sequence is 15 residues long. Germline CDR1 and CDR2: GTSNPN and SVGIG (reference sequence). CDR3 coding DNA: TGTGCCTGGGGGGGACAGGGGGCGGGAAGCACTGAAGCTTTCTTT. It yields the protein CAWGGQGAGSTEAFF.

This clone was seen only a few times. The chain carries TRBV28 and TRBJ2-7; 11 bases are a match to TRBD2. Germline values: CDR1 MDHEN, CDR2 SYDVKM. J was trimmed by 7 bases and V by 5 bases; bases with no gene match: 1. This CDR3 is built from 12 residues. DNA for the CDR3: TGTGCCAGCAGTGGACTAGCGGGTGAGCAGTACTTC. Protein: CASSGLAGEQYF.

The chain is built from TRBV14 and TRBJ2-7; 9 bases agree with TRBD1. V shed 1 base, J shed 0 bases, and the junction held 4 bases outside the gene matches. The CDR3 extends over 16 amino acids. Germline CDR1 and CDR2: SGHDN and FVKESK. CDR3 loop: CASSQVDRGGSYEQYF. DNA for the CDR3: TGTGCCAGCAGCCAAGTGGACAGGGGAGGCTCCTACGAGCAGTACTTC.

The chain has TRBV15 and TRBJ2-1; TRBD2 matches 11 bases. The junction had 11 bases not matched to a gene; V was cut back by 0 bases and J by 4 bases. The length of the CDR3 is 19 residues. Per the germline V gene, CDR1 is LNHNV and CDR2 is YYDKDF (reference sequence). The chain's CDR3 is CATSREGQVLAGGYNEQFF. The DNA for the CDR3 is TGTGCCACCAGCAGAGAGGGACAGGTTCTAGCGGGAGGTTACAATGAGCAGTTCTTC.

J is TRBJ2-7 and V is TRBV19; TRBD2 is a possible D gene (5 bases). Germline CDR1 and CDR2: LNHDA and SQIVND (reference sequence). V lost 6 bases and J 5 bases, leaving 17 bases between the germline ends. The CDR3 has 14 amino acids. Here the CDR3 DNA reads TGTGCCAGTAGCTGGACTCAAAAAATCGACGAGCAGTACTTC. Translation gives CASSWTQKIDEQYF.

V gene TRBV9 combines with J gene TRBJ1-4; D not resolved. Deletions cut 0 bases from V and 5 bases from J, with 11 bases between. CDR1 is SGDLS, CDR2 YYNGEE, per germline. The CDR3 is 15 amino acids. DNA of the CDR3: TGTGCCAGCAGCGTAGCCGGCAGATTAAATGAAAAACTGTTTTTT. Encoded protein: CASSVAGRLNEKLFF.

J is TRBJ2-3 and V is TRBV7-9; D is unclear. Looked up from germline, CDR1 is SEHNR and CDR2 is FQNEAQ (reference sequence). Trimming took off 1 base at V and 0 bases at J, with 5 bases between the two ends. The CDR3 is made up of 14 amino acids. The CDR3 protein is CASSLGRSTDTQYF. The CDR3 nucleotides are TGTGCCAGCAGCTTAGGACGTAGCACAGATACGCAGTATTTT.

V gene TRBV4-3 combines with J gene TRBJ2-3, with TRBD1 as a possible D gene (6 bases). The CDR3 consists of 14 residues. Deletions cut 4 bases from V and 1 base from J, with 9 bases between. CDR1 LGHNA and CDR2 YSLEER come from the germline V gene. In DNA form, the CDR3 reads TGCGCCAGCAGCCTTCGGACAGGCACAGATACGCAGTATTTT. This gives the protein CASSLRTGTDTQYF.

The CDR3 protein is CAWKLKGYEKLFF. The CDR3 DNA is TGTGCCTGGAAGTTAAAGGGGTACGAAAAACTGTTTTTT. V usage is TRBV30 and J usage is TRBJ1-4, with a possible D match to TRBD1 (5 bases). This CDR3 has 13 amino acids. Per the germline V gene, CDR1 is GTSNPN and CDR2 is SVGIG (reference sequence). Trimming pared 4 bases from V and 8 bases from J, leaving 14 bases between.

V usage is TRBV19 and J usage is TRBJ1-5, with D possibly TRBD1 on 5 matching bases. The CDR3 has 14 residues. From germline, CDR1 is LNHDA and CDR2 SQIVND (reference sequence). V gave up 8 bases and J gave up 0 bases, with 11 bases separating them. CDR3 sequence (DNA): TGTGCCAGTGAAGGACAATTTAGCAATCAGCCCCAGCATTTT. Protein product: CASEGQFSNQPQHF. Together with reference TRBV19 and TRBJ1-5, the CDR3 gives the full variable domain: DGGITQSPKYLFRKEGQNVTLSCEQNLNHDAMYWYRQDPGQGLRLIYYSQIVNDFQKGDIAEGYSVSREKKESFPLTVTSAQKNPTAFYLCASEGQFSNQPQHFGDGTRLSIL.

V and J are TRBV5-1 and TRBJ2-5; 8 bases agree with TRBD2. V gave up 4 bases and J gave up 5 bases; unmatched junction bases: 13. Germline-derived CDR1 and CDR2 are SGHRS and YFSETQ. This CDR3 has 16 amino acids. This CDR3 is CASSPGGLGAGETQYF. Written as DNA, the CDR3 is TGCGCCAGCAGCCCGGGGGGACTAGGTGCGGGGGAGACCCAGTACTTC.

This sequence joins TRBV7-9 and TRBJ2-2; possible D gene TRBD2, 7 bases. V lost 2 bases, J lost 5 bases, and 12 bases lay in between. Germline CDR1 reads SEHNR; CDR2 reads FQNEAQ (reference sequence). The CDR3 is 15 residues long. The CDR3 is CASSLLAGATGELFF. For the CDR3, the DNA is TGTGCCAGCAGCTTATTGGCGGGGGCAACCGGGGAGCTGTTTTTT.

The chain carries TRBV15 and TRBJ2-3, with D possibly matching TRBD2 (6 bases). There are 14 residues in the CDR3. Looked up from germline, CDR1 is LNHNV and CDR2 is YYDKDF (reference sequence). V was clipped by 0 bases and J by 6 bases, with 10 bases between them. The CDR3 here is CATSRDSGGDTQYF. Written as DNA, the CDR3 is TGTGCCACCAGCAGAGATAGCGGAGGGGATACGCAGTATTTT.

CDR3 in amino acids: CASSLGTAVAKNIQYF. CDR3 nucleotide sequence: TGTGCCAGCAGTTTAGGCACCGCTGTAGCCAAAAACATTCAGTACTTC. This chain joins TRBV27 and TRBJ2-4; no definite D call. V dropped 2 bases and J dropped 0 bases, with 11 bases sitting between them. There are 16 residues in the CDR3. Per germline, CDR1 MNHEY and CDR2 SMNVEV (reference sequence).

The table lists this clone with a count of one. The genes are TRBV9 and TRBJ2-2; D gene ambiguous. The CDR3 is 13 residues long. Trimming left V 2 bases short and J 5 bases short, with 7 bases between. CDR1 is SGDLS, CDR2 YYNGEE, per germline. CDR3 loop: CASSVTSTGELFF. CDR3 sequence (DNA): TGTGCCAGCAGCGTCACTTCTACCGGGGAGCTGTTTTTT.

V usage is TRBV7-2 and J usage is TRBJ2-3, with D maybe TRBD2 (6 bases). The CDR3 covers 15 residues. Germline V gene lookup returns CDR1 SGHTA and CDR2 FQGNSA. V lost 5 bases to trimming and J lost 5 bases, with 17 bases between them. The CDR3 region has the DNA TGTGCCAGCAGCCTCCTGGGGGGAGGCGTAGATACGCAGTATTTT. Residues: CASSLLGGGVDTQYF.

The chain recombines TRBV5-4 with TRBJ2-7; the D is unclear. Germline lookup yields CDR1 SGHNT and CDR2 YYREEE (reference sequence). Between the trimmed V and J ends, which lost 5 bases and 3 bases, there was a span of 15 bases. This CDR3 contains 14 residues. CDR3 nucleotide sequence: TGTGCCAGCAGGGAGCCTCCCCGACACTACGAGCAGTACTTC. Translating gives CASREPPRHYEQYF.